These T cell receptor beta chains were read from a single sample in a study of T-cell memory formation after mild COVID-19. MiXCR, applied by TCRdb to the 5' RACE reads, yields one record per CDR3 protein. The sample comprises 410,000 or so distinct CDR3 sequences, less than 25% of which are singletons, and under 15% rests with the top ten. Sequencing was performed on PBMCs or a T cell subset sorted from them (not recorded which). These receptors were collected from an adult woman who had mild COVID-19 (a few samples of this study predate the infection). Cell type and time point are not known. Each CDR3 is given with its conserved first and last residue. D genes are given only for firm matches. Some rows have no size entry. The others give once, few or many, or a class for an expanded clone.

CDR3nt: TGTGCCAGCAGCCTCCACAGCGGCACCTCCTACGAGCAGTACTTC
CDR3aa: CASSLHSGTSYEQYF
j_gene: TRBJ2-7
d_gene: -
abundance: few
v_gene: TRBV9

CDR3nt: TGCAGTGCTGTCGGAGCGACCGGCACAGATACGCAGTATTTT
CDR3aa: CSAVGATGTDTQYF
j_gene: TRBJ2-3
d_gene: -
abundance: -
v_gene: TRBV20-1

CDR3nt: TGTGCCAGCAGCCAAGGACCGAGGGGAACTTTCTTT
CDR3aa: CASSQGPRGTFF
j_gene: TRBJ1-1
d_gene: -
abundance: few
v_gene: TRBV14

CDR3nt: TGTGCCAGCAGTTACGGGATTTACTATGGCTACACCTTC
CDR3aa: CASSYGIYYGYTF
j_gene: TRBJ1-2
d_gene: -
abundance: -
v_gene: TRBV6-2/TRBV6-3

CDR3nt: TGTGCCAGCAGCCAGCTCGCCGGGGACCCTGTTGGGCAGTACTTC
CDR3aa: CASSQLAGDPVGQYF
j_gene: TRBJ2-7
d_gene: -
abundance: few
v_gene: TRBV14

CDR3nt: TGTGCCAGCAGCCAGAATGCGGAGGCTTTCTTT
CDR3aa: CASSQNAEAFF
j_gene: TRBJ1-1
d_gene: -
abundance: -
v_gene: TRBV3-1

CDR3nt: TGCAGCGTAGCTCCAGGGGGAAGCACTGAAGCTTTCTTT
CDR3aa: CSVAPGGSTEAFF
j_gene: TRBJ1-1
d_gene: TRBD1
abundance: -
v_gene: TRBV29-1

CDR3nt: TGTGCCAGCAGGGGGGGTGGCTCCTACAATGAGCAGTTCTTC
CDR3aa: CASRGGGSYNEQFF
j_gene: TRBJ2-1
d_gene: -
abundance: few
v_gene: TRBV6-2/TRBV6-3

CDR3nt: TGTGCCAGCAGCGTACAGGTAAATGAGCAGTTCTTC
CDR3aa: CASSVQVNEQFF
j_gene: TRBJ2-1
d_gene: -
abundance: -
v_gene: TRBV9

CDR3nt: TGCGCCAGCAGCCAAGCAGGGGGGGCCAACGTCCTGACTTTC
CDR3aa: CASSQAGGANVLTF
j_gene: TRBJ2-6
d_gene: -
abundance: few
v_gene: TRBV4-3

CDR3nt: TGCGCCAGCAGCCCGGATGGGTACGCGAACACCGGGGAGCTGTTTTTT
CDR3aa: CASSPDGYANTGELFF
j_gene: TRBJ2-2
d_gene: -
abundance: few
v_gene: TRBV4-1

CDR3nt: TGTGCCAGTAGAGCAGCGGCCTCCTACAATGAGCAGTTCTTC
CDR3aa: CASRAAASYNEQFF
j_gene: TRBJ2-1
d_gene: -
abundance: few
v_gene: TRBV19

CDR3nt: TGCGCCAGCAGCTCCACGGGGGTAGAGACCCAGTACTTC
CDR3aa: CASSSTGVETQYF
j_gene: TRBJ2-5
d_gene: -
abundance: few
v_gene: TRBV5-1

CDR3nt: TGTGCCAGCTCACCAGGACAGAGCGCCGGGGAGCTGTTTTTT
CDR3aa: CASSPGQSAGELFF
j_gene: TRBJ2-2
d_gene: -
abundance: once
v_gene: TRBV18

CDR3nt: TGTGACAGCAGCCAACGGGGAAGCGGGGAGCTGTTTTTT
CDR3aa: CDSSQRGSGELFF
j_gene: TRBJ2-2
d_gene: -
abundance: -
v_gene: TRBV16

CDR3nt: TGTGCCAGCTCACCACGGAACAGGGGGCGAGAGACCCAGTACTTC
CDR3aa: CASSPRNRGRETQYF
j_gene: TRBJ2-5
d_gene: TRBD1
abundance: few
v_gene: TRBV18